This TCR beta chain appears in the sequencing data of a study of CD8 T cells in Susac syndrome. The wider study: Clinically active disease was present in 5 or 6 of the sequenced Susac syndrome patients. 8 or 9 of these patients were in remission. The study's findings and limits: Susac-specific public clones in total CD8+ repertoires numbered some 16; in CD8+ TEMRA repertoires, they numbered roughly five.

To note about this clonotype: Its antigen is still unknown.

Germline lookup yields CDR1 SGHDT and CDR2 YYEEEE. Germline trimming cut 4 bases from V and 8 bases from J; bases unmatched to any gene: 2. The CDR3 contains 14 residues. The authors reverse transcribed roughly 0.5 to 1 ug RNA with random hexamers. TCRdb itself ran the immunoSEQ multiplex PCR reads through MiXCR, one entry per CDR3 protein. The data contain around 95,000 distinct CDR3 sequences, about 96% of them singletons. CD8+ and CD4+ blood T cells underwent TCR beta sequencing. CD8+ and CD4+ T cells were negatively isolated; TEMRA cells were FACS-enriched. The chain is built from TRBV5-6 and TRBJ2-4; 14 nucleotides agree with TRBD2. The receptor's source is a human donor with Susac syndrome. The sequencing input was CD8+ T cells from PBMCs. The CDR3 is CASSLGLAGDIQYF. The CDR3 DNA sequence: TGTGCCAGCAGCCTGGGACTAGCGGGGGACATTCAGTACTTC.